This is a list of T cell receptor beta chains from one sample in a study of follicular helper T cells after annual influenza vaccination. Data came from immunoSEQ multiplex PCR; TCRdb stores just in-frame clones and leaves some out. Counted here are approximately 830 clones, roughly 88% occurring once; the ten biggest clones make up 4% to 5.5%. This specimen consisted of CXCR5+ CD38+ circulating T follicular helper cells from blood, obtained 7 days after influenza vaccination. All receptors derive from an adult who received the influenza vaccine. The CDR3 runs from the conserved cysteine through the conserved F or W. D genes are given only for firm matches. Clone size is stated in some rows and not others, as once, few, many or a class when expanded.

>.|TRBV5-6|15|TRBJ2-3|.
TGTGCCAGCAGCTTGAGGGGCTATTTGACAGATACGCAGTATTTT
CASSLRGYLTDTQYF
>.|TRBV9|19|TRBJ2-2|.
TGTGCCAGCAGCTTACAGCCCGACCCGGGACTTATGAACACCGGGGAGCTGTTTTTT
CASSLQPDPGLMNTGELFF
>few|TRBV5-6|15|TRBJ2-2|.
TGTGCCAGCAGTACTCGGACAACCGACACCGGGGAGCTGTTTTTT
CASSTRTTDTGELFF
>.|TRBV7-2|13|TRBJ2-1|TRBD1
TGTGCCAGCAGCCCGACAGGGGACCATGAGCAGTTCTTC
CASSPTGDHEQFF
>.|TRBV29-1|14|TRBJ2-7|.
TGCAGCGTTGCTTCCGTCCAGCGGGACAGGGAGCAGTACTTC
CSVASVQRDREQYF
>.|TRBV2|12|TRBJ2-2|.
TGTGCCAGCAGTGAAACTCTCGGGGAGCTGTTTTTT
CASSETLGELFF
>.|TRBV5-4|12|TRBJ1-1|.
TGTGCCAGCAGCTTGGGCACGACTGGAGCTTTCTTT
CASSLGTTGAFF
>.|TRBV7-2|12|TRBJ1-1|TRBD1
TGTGCCAGCGGGACAGGGCCTTTTCAAGCTTTCTTT
CASGTGPFQAFF
>.|TRBV9|19|TRBJ2-6|TRBD1
TGTGCCAGCAGCCCCCAACCGTACAGGGGGCTATCTGGGGCCAACGTCCTGACTTTC
CASSPQPYRGLSGANVLTF
>.|TRBV6-1|12|TRBJ2-3|.
TGTGCCAGCATGGGGGGATGGAATACGCAGTATTTT
CASMGGWNTQYF
>.|TRBV13|14|TRBJ1-6|.
TGTGCCAGCAGCATGAGGACGACGGGATCACCCCTCCACTTT
CASSMRTTGSPLHF
>few|TRBV19|14|TRBJ2-7|TRBD1
TGTGCCAGCGGCACGGGACAGGGACCTTACGAGCAGTACTTC
CASGTGQGPYEQYF
>.|TRBV11-1|15|TRBJ2-7|.
TGTGCCAGCAGCTTAGTATCCGGGATCGGGTTCGAGCAGTACTTC
CASSLVSGIGFEQYF
>.|TRBV7-6|17|TRBJ2-3|.
TGTGCCAGCAGCTTAGTGGGGGGAATGGGCGGCACAGATACGCAGTATTTT
CASSLVGGMGGTDTQYF
>once|TRBV7-2|15|TRBJ1-1|.
TGTGCCAGCAGCTTAGCGGGCGCGGGGAACACTGAAGCTTTCTTT
CASSLAGAGNTEAFF
>.|TRBV18|15|TRBJ1-2|.
TGTGCCAGCTCACCCGGGCAGGGAAGGAACTATGGCTACACCTTC
CASSPGQGRNYGYTF